The sequence of this TCR beta chain was determined in a study of shared clonotypes between healthy human individuals. General study results and limits: Clonotypes shared by all four donors outscored non-shared clonotypes in generation probability.

The CDR3 runs to 14 residues. Germline CDR1 reads GTSNPN; CDR2 reads SVGIG (reference sequence). J gave up 1 base and V 4 bases, and 1 base lay outside the gene matches. The data were produced by immunoSEQ multiplex PCR, yet TCRdb's version contains in-frame clones alone and is incomplete. The sample consists of about 1 million clones, about three quarters of them appearing once. Division of CD4+ cells produced a CD45RA+ naive subset and a CD45RA-negative memory subset. Only one count was recorded for this clone. Its antigen is not known. This receptor was identified in a man between 18 and 35 years old in good health. The specimen sequenced was memory CD4+ T cells sorted from blood. Subset given: CD45RA-negative fraction. V gene TRBV30 combines with J gene TRBJ1-3, with 10 bases that match TRBD1. CDR3: CAWKGQGSGNTIYF. In DNA form, the CDR3 reads TGTGCCTGGAAGGGACAGGGGTCTGGAAACACCATATATTTT.